These T cell receptor beta chains were read from a single sample in a study of shared clonotypes between healthy human individuals. This table comes from immunoSEQ multiplex PCR, and its TCRdb copy is limited to in-frame clones, with some not included. The data show 150,000 to 200,000 clones, with 65% to 80% seen just once and over 9.5% held by the top ten. Sequenced material: memory CD4+ T cells sorted from blood. These TCRs come from a man between 25 and 39 years old in good health. Each CDR3 is given with its conserved first and last residue. Fields, in order: clone size, V gene, D gene, J gene, CDR3 DNA, CDR3 protein. D genes are given only for firm matches. Clone size is not always given. Where it is, it says once, few, many or a class for expanded clones.

once,TRBV7-9,-,TRBJ1-1,TGTGCCAGCAGCTCACGACAGGCCACTGAAGCTTTCTTT,CASSSRQATEAFF
-,TRBV7-2,-,TRBJ2-5,TGTGCCAGCAGCAATAGGGGGGTCTCAGAGACCCAGTACTTC,CASSNRGVSETQYF
-,TRBV30,-,TRBJ2-5,TGTGCCTGTACGGTGGGCGCAGAGACCCAGTACTTC,CACTVGAETQYF
-,TRBV28,-,TRBJ2-7,TGTGCCACCACCCACGGGACACTGGGCTACGAGCAGTACTTC,CATTHGTLGYEQYF
-,TRBV11-2,-,TRBJ2-6,TGTGCCAGCACCGTGGCTGGGGCCAACGTCCTGACTTTC,CASTVAGANVLTF
few,TRBV7-9,-,TRBJ2-1,TGTGCCAGCAGCTTAGGTCAGTGGGGTGAGCAGTTCTTC,CASSLGQWGEQFF
-,TRBV6-1,TRBD1,TRBJ2-7,TGTGCCAGCCACCTGGACAGGGTGATTCTCGAGCAGTACTTC,CASHLDRVILEQYF
-,TRBV18,-,TRBJ1-1,TGTGCCAGCTCCCCAGGGACGTTGGTCACTGAAGCTTTCTTT,CASSPGTLVTEAFF
-,TRBV28,-,TRBJ1-5,TGTGCCAGCAGTGAAAGCAGGGTCGGCAATCAGCCCCAGCATTTT,CASSESRVGNQPQHF
-,TRBV28,-,TRBJ1-2,TGTGCCAGCACCTCCTCCGGGGGGGGAAGGGGCTACACCTTC,CASTSSGGGRGYTF
-,TRBV7-6,TRBD2,TRBJ2-7,TGTGCCAGCAGCTTAATGAGCGGGAAGTACGAGCAGTACTTC,CASSLMSGKYEQYF
-,TRBV27,-,TRBJ2-7,TGTGCCAGCAGTCCCAGTCGGGGGCCCTACGAGCAGTACTTC,CASSPSRGPYEQYF
-,TRBV28,TRBD2,TRBJ2-1,TGTGCCAGCAGTTTATTGGGGAGTACTACTAGCGGGAGAGGGAGTGAGCAGTTCTTC,CASSLLGSTTSGRGSEQFF
-,TRBV11-1,-,TRBJ2-2,TGTGCCAGCAGCTTAGTGACCGGTCCCGGGGAGCTGTTTTTT,CASSLVTGPGELFF
-,TRBV7-9,TRBD1,TRBJ2-7,TGTGCCAGCAGCCTTTCCGGACAGGGCGCGGGCGAGCAGTACTTC,CASSLSGQGAGEQYF
-,TRBV11-2,-,TRBJ2-7,TGTGCCAGCAGCGGGGTGACCTACGAGCAGTACTTC,CASSGVTYEQYF
once,TRBV5-6,TRBD2,TRBJ2-1,TGTGCCAGCAGCTTGCTAGCGGCCCCCTACAATGAGCAGTTCTTC,CASSLLAAPYNEQFF
once,TRBV29-1,-,TRBJ2-7,TGCAGCGTTGGGACTCGCTCCTACGAGCAGTACTTC,CSVGTRSYEQYF
few,TRBV6-6,-,TRBJ2-5,TGTGCCAGCAGTGAGATCCCCGGAGAGACCCAGTACTTC,CASSEIPGETQYF
-,TRBV19,-,TRBJ1-5,TGTGCCAGTAGTATAGCTGACAGGTACAATCAGCCCCAGCATTTT,CASSIADRYNQPQHF
-,TRBV4-1,-,TRBJ1-2,TGCGCCAGCAGCCAAGGTAACTCGGGCGGAGATGGCTACACCTTC,CASSQGNSGGDGYTF
-,TRBV11-2,-,TRBJ1-2,TGTGCCAGCAGCTTAGCGAGAGGGCCCTATGGCTACACCTTC,CASSLARGPYGYTF
-,TRBV5-1,TRBD2,TRBJ2-7,TGCGCCAGCAGCTTGGCCAGTGGACTAGCGGGAGTCCTCCTCTACGAGCAGTACTTC,CASSLASGLAGVLLYEQYF
-,TRBV5-1,-,TRBJ2-2,TGCGCCAGCAGCTTGCTTTGGAACACCGGGGAGCTGTTTTTT,CASSLLWNTGELFF
-,TRBV19,-,TRBJ2-1,TGTGCCAGTAGTATAGGCCAGGGCAGTAGCAATGAGCAGTTCTTC,CASSIGQGSSNEQFF
-,TRBV5-4,-,TRBJ2-3,TGTGCCAGCAGCTTGTCTCGCCAGGGGACAGATACGCAGTATTTT,CASSLSRQGTDTQYF
-,TRBV7-3,-,TRBJ2-1,TGTGCCAGCAGCTTAACGGGGCAGCTCGGTGCTCTCAATGAGCAGTTCTTC,CASSLTGQLGALNEQFF
-,TRBV7-2,TRBD2,TRBJ2-7,TGTGCCAGCAGCTTAGCGGGAGGGAAAGACGAGCAGTACTTC,CASSLAGGKDEQYF
-,TRBV18,-,TRBJ1-1,TGTGCCAGCTCACCACCCCAGGGCAGCGCGAACACTGAAGCTTTCTTT,CASSPPQGSANTEAFF
-,TRBV7-7,TRBD1,TRBJ2-1,TGTGCCAGCAGTTACAGGGGAAGTAATGAGCAGTTCTTC,CASSYRGSNEQFF
-,TRBV28,TRBD2,TRBJ2-7,TGTGCCAGCAGTAAGCTAGCGGAGACCTACGAGCAGTACTTC,CASSKLAETYEQYF
few,TRBV5-1,TRBD2,TRBJ2-7,TGCGCCAGCAGCTTCGGGACTAGCGGATACGAGCAGTACTTC,CASSFGTSGYEQYF
once,TRBV7-7,-,TRBJ2-7,TGTGCTAGCTCCCGTGGGGCAGGCTACGAGCAGTACTTC,CASSRGAGYEQYF
-,TRBV12-5,-,TRBJ1-2,TGTGCTAGTGGTCTCCATAACAGGGGCTACACCTTC,CASGLHNRGYTF
few,TRBV18,-,TRBJ2-5,TGTGCCAGCTCACCCTCTTCGGGGACCCAGTACTTC,CASSPSSGTQYF
-,TRBV5-1,-,TRBJ2-3,TGCGCCAGCAGCTTGGCCGGATCGGGTGGGGCCACAGATACGCAGTATTTT,CASSLAGSGGATDTQYF
few,TRBV9,TRBD2,TRBJ2-1,TGTGCCAGCAGCGGTCTAGCGGGAGCCTACAATGAGCAGTTCTTC,CASSGLAGAYNEQFF